Below are 8 T cell receptor beta chains sequenced from a single sample in a study of technical replicates of blood from a handful of donors (dated 2017 in TCRdb). The library was prepared using the immunoSEQ multiplex PCR assay. Drawn from immuneACCESS, this table holds only the in-frame rearrangements with V and J called that TCRdb kept. Clones are partly lost; checked studies trace under half to an unresolved V gene and leave the rest unexplained. Here the sample has 80,000 to 95,000 clones; about 96% occur a single time. The ten largest account for around 0.31% of the sample. The specimen sequenced was T cells isolated from PBMCs. These receptors were taken from a human donor in good health.

The chain employs TRBV6-5 and TRBJ1-1; a possible D gene is TRBD1 (5 bases). This CDR3 has 11 amino acids. The germline CDR1 and CDR2 sequences are MNHEY and SVGAGI. V shed 4 bases and J shed 8 bases, with 8 bases lying between them. The CDR3 is CASSLGVEAFF. For the CDR3, the DNA is TGTGCCAGCAGTTTAGGGGTGGAAGCTTTCTTT.

This clone was detected once. The chain employs TRBV6-1 and TRBJ1-2; D is possibly TRBD1 (5 bases). Germline CDR1 and CDR2: MNHNS and SASEGT. The CDR3 consists of 15 residues. Between the trimmed V and J ends, which lost 6 bases and 3 bases, there was a span of 17 bases. CDR3 region: CASRIYQGGDYGYTF. CDR3 DNA sequence: TGTGCCAGCAGAATCTATCAGGGAGGGGACTATGGCTACACCTTC.

V and J are TRBV5-6 and TRBJ1-2; the D gene is possibly TRBD1 (6 bases). CDR1 SGHDT and CDR2 YYEEEE come from the germline V gene. This CDR3 contains 14 residues. The V gene lost 1 base and the J gene lost 3 bases, with 10 bases spanning the gap. CDR3 in DNA: TGTGCCAGCAGCTTGTCAGGGGCTGACTATGGCTACACCTTC. This translates into CASSLSGADYGYTF.

The CDR3 bases are TGTGCCAGCAGTGTACTAGCGGGAGAGGGCAATGAGCAGTTCTTC. This sequence encodes CASSVLAGEGNEQFF. The gene calls are TRBV6-4 and TRBJ2-1, with TRBD2 identical over 11 bases. The V gene end was trimmed by 4 bases and the J gene end by 6 bases; junction bases not matched to a gene: 5. The CDR3 totals 15 residues. The V gene's germline CDR1 is MRHNA and CDR2 SNTAGT.

This chain joins TRBV4-1 and TRBJ2-7; D may be TRBD2 (5 bases). CDR3 length equals 13 residues. V was shortened by 1 base and J by 4 bases, with 8 bases between the two germline ends. From germline, CDR1 is MGHRA and CDR2 YSYEKL. Here the CDR3 reads CASSQVALYEQYF. CDR3 DNA: TGCGCCAGCAGCCAAGTAGCGCTATACGAGCAGTACTTC.

The V and J genes are TRBV4-2 and TRBJ2-1; a possible D gene is TRBD2 (6 bases). Germline V gene sequence: CDR1 LGHNA, CDR2 YNFKEQ. The CDR3 has 14 amino acids. The ends were cut back, 4 bases at V and 4 bases at J, with 11 bases in the middle. CDR3 sequence (DNA): TGTGCCAGCAGCCTTAGGAGGGATTACAATGAGCAGTTCTTC. Protein product: CASSLRRDYNEQFF.

This clone was seen a single time. The chain joins TRBV27 to TRBJ2-7, with 10 bases that match TRBD2. The V segment lost 5 bases and the J segment 2 bases; nucleotides outside the gene matches: 3. The CDR3 runs 14 residues. CDR1 MNHEY and CDR2 SMNVEV come from the germline V gene (reference sequence). The CDR3 nucleotides read TGTGCCAGCAGTATAGCGGGAGGCCCCTACGAGCAGTACTTC. Translating gives CASSIAGGPYEQYF.

In DNA, the CDR3 is TGTGCCAGCAGTGCACTGCGGGAGGGAGGTGAGCAGTTCTTC. Amino acids: CASSALREGGEQFF. The V and J genes are TRBV25-1 and TRBJ2-1; 9 nucleotides align to TRBD2. In germline, CDR1 is MGHDK, CDR2 SYGVNS. This CDR3 has 14 amino acids. With 4 bases clipped from V and 9 bases from J, the junction kept 7 bases outside the gene matches.